One sample yielded the 29 T cell receptor beta chains listed below, sequenced in a study of blood T cell repertoires in COVID-19. The repertoire was sequenced with immunoSEQ multiplex PCR; TCRdb's copy has only in-frame clones and lacks some. The table has some 150,000 clones, approximately 86% seen once; the top ten hold 0.95% to 1.5%. The specimen was peripheral blood. All receptors derive from a man aged 60 to 69 who had recovered from COVID-19.

V gene TRBV19 combines with J gene TRBJ2-3, with 11 bases identical to TRBD2. The CDR3 totals 15 residues. Germline CDR1 and CDR2: LNHDA and SQIVND (reference sequence). The trim removed 10 bases at V and 5 bases at J, leaving 11 bases unmatched. The CDR3 nucleotides read TGTGCCACCGTTAGCGGGGGGGCCGGTAAAGATACGCAGTATTTT. Protein product: CATVSGGAGKDTQYF.

The V gene is TRBV19, the J gene TRBJ1-1; D perhaps matches TRBD1 (6 bases). The CDR3 runs 14 residues. Germline-derived CDR1 and CDR2 are LNHDA and SQIVND (reference sequence). Trimming stripped 6 bases from V and 0 bases from J, with 11 bases between. The chain's CDR3 is CASRTGQLNTEAFF. CDR3 bases: TGTGCCAGTAGGACCGGACAGCTGAACACTGAAGCTTTCTTT.

J is TRBJ2-2 and V is TRBV12-5; the D is unclear. Trimming took 2 bases from V and 3 from J, leaving 4 bases between them. The CDR3 is 13 amino acids. Germline values: CDR1 LGHNT, CDR2 FRNRAP. CDR3 bases: TGTGCTAGTGGTTTGACAGACACCGGGGAGCTGTTTTTT. Amino acids: CASGLTDTGELFF.

The chain carries TRBV7-2 and TRBJ2-5; D is unresolved. CDR1 and CDR2 from the germline V gene are SGHTA and FQGNSA. The CDR3 extends over 13 amino acids. V dropped 1 base and J dropped 5 bases, with 8 bases sitting between them. CDR3 DNA: TGTGCCAGCAGCTTAGGAGGCCGGGAGACCCAGTACTTC. Translated: CASSLGGRETQYF. The whole variable domain, remainder taken from reference TRBV7-2 and TRBJ2-5, is GAGVSQSPSNKVTEKGKDVELRCDPISGHTALYWYRQSLGQGLEFLIYFQGNSAPDKSGLPSDRFSAERTGGSVSTLTIQRTQQEDSAVYLCASSLGGRETQYFGPGTRLLVL.

The CDR3 DNA reads TGTGCCAGCAGCACAGGGGGCTCCTATGGCTACACCTTC. As protein: CASSTGGSYGYTF. The chain uses TRBV7-8 and TRBJ1-2; 9 nucleotides line up with TRBD1. J gave up 4 bases and V 5 bases, and 2 bases lay outside the gene matches. The germline gives CDR1 SGHVS, CDR2 FQNEAQ. The CDR3 has 13 amino acids.

This sequence joins TRBV5-1 and TRBJ1-2; a weak D match, TRBD1 (6 bases). V was cut by 8 bases and J by 6 bases, with 11 bases left in between. Germline lookup yields CDR1 SGHRS and CDR2 YFSETQ. This CDR3 is 11 amino acids long. CDR3 region: CASGTTDGYTF. The CDR3 coding sequence is TGCGCCAGTGGGACAACAGATGGCTACACCTTC.

The chain uses TRBV29-1 and TRBJ2-7; 9 positions match TRBD2. J was trimmed by 0 bases and V by 4 bases; bases with no gene match: 13. Looked up from germline, CDR1 is SQVTM and CDR2 is ANQGSEA. CDR3 length equals 17 residues. Written as DNA, the CDR3 is TGCAGCGTTGCCTCTTCCGGGGCGGGGGGGAGCTCCTACGAGCAGTACTTC. Translated: CSVASSGAGGSSYEQYF.

The chain carries TRBV9 and TRBJ1-1, with a possible D match to TRBD1 (5 bases). This CDR3 comprises 15 residues. V gave up 2 bases and J gave up 0 bases, with 11 bases separating them. Germline V gene sequence: CDR1 SGDLS, CDR2 YYNGEE. This CDR3 reads CASSVQGRMNTEAFF. For the CDR3, the DNA is TGTGCCAGCAGCGTGCAGGGTAGAATGAACACTGAAGCTTTCTTT.

This clone showed up just a few times. The genes are TRBV5-1 and TRBJ1-2; D is unresolved. Trimming stripped 0 bases from V and 6 bases from J, with 12 bases between. Germline V gene lookup returns CDR1 SGHRS and CDR2 YFSETQ. The CDR3 runs to 14 residues. The CDR3 protein is CASSLVSGDHGYTF. The CDR3 DNA is TGCGCCAGCAGCTTGGTTTCCGGAGATCATGGCTACACCTTC.

This chain joins TRBV12-5 and TRBJ1-3; 7 bases fit TRBD1. V lost 6 bases, J lost 3 bases, and 8 bases stayed unmatched. The CDR3 loop spans 15 amino acids. Germline CDR1 and CDR2: LGHNT and FRNRAP. The CDR3 DNA reads TGTGCTAGTGGCCTCGACCAGGGGGGTGGAAACACCATATATTTT. It codes for CASGLDQGGGNTIYF. The full variable domain, completed using reference TRBV12-5 and TRBJ1-3, is DARVTQTPRHKVTEMGQEVTMRCQPILGHNTVFWYRQTMMQGLELLAYFRNRAPLDDSGMPKDRFSAEMPDATLATLKIQPSEPRDSAVYFCASGLDQGGGNTIYFGEGSWLTVV.

The chain links TRBV27 to TRBJ1-5, with TRBD1 identical over 8 bases. J lost 9 bases, V lost 6 bases, and 4 bases had no gene match. Germline V CDR1 and CDR2: MNHEY, SMNVEV (reference sequence). The CDR3 length is 12 residues. The CDR3 region has the DNA TGTGCCAGCAGGACAGGGGACGCGCCCCAGCATTTT. This encodes CASRTGDAPQHF.

The chain has TRBV6-1 and TRBJ2-5; the D gene is possibly TRBD2 (5 bases). The CDR3 spans 13 residues. With 3 bases removed from V and 6 bases from J, the gap between germline ends came to 11 bases. The V gene's germline CDR1 is MNHNS and CDR2 SASEGT. For the CDR3, the DNA is TGTGCCAGCAGTGAGAGGGATCTCAAGACCCAGTACTTC. Protein: CASSERDLKTQYF.

The chain's CDR3 is CASSYRVGNTGELFF. The CDR3 nucleotides are TGTGCCAGCAGTTACCGGGTAGGGAACACCGGGGAGCTGTTTTTT. This sequence joins TRBV6-5 and TRBJ2-2; no firm D call. The CDR3 is made up of 15 amino acids. Germline loops: CDR1 MNHEY, CDR2 SVGAGI. V lost 2 bases to trimming and J lost 1 base, with 8 bases between them.

There are many counts of this clone. The chain uses TRBV19 and TRBJ1-1; a weak D match, TRBD1 (6 bases). CDR1 and CDR2 (germline): LNHDA, SQIVND (reference sequence). The CDR3 spans 14 residues. V lost 8 bases and J lost 0, with 13 bases in between. The CDR3 DNA reads TGTGCCAGTCGCCAGACAGGAATGAACACTGAAGCTTTCTTT. As protein: CASRQTGMNTEAFF.

The CDR3 reads CASSFNRGDTEAFF. The CDR3 nucleotides are TGTGCCAGCAGTTTCAACAGGGGTGACACTGAAGCTTTCTTT. The rearrangement uses TRBV6-5 and TRBJ1-1; 7 bases fit TRBD1. V lost 4 bases, J lost 3 bases, and 5 bases stayed unmatched. CDR3 length equals 14 residues. Germline CDR1 reads MNHEY; CDR2 reads SVGAGI.

The chain joins TRBV19 to TRBJ1-5; D is possibly TRBD1 (6 bases). The germline V gene encodes CDR1 LNHDA and CDR2 SQIVND (reference sequence). The CDR3 covers 15 residues. V lost 8 bases and J lost 0, with 14 bases in between. As DNA, the CDR3 is TGTGCCAGTGGTAGGCTACAGGGTAGCAATCAGCCCCAGCATTTT. Translating gives CASGRLQGSNQPQHF.

The chain carries TRBV30 and TRBJ1-4, with D unclear. The V and J ends lost 1 base and 8 bases respectively, with 11 bases between them. Germline loops: CDR1 GTSNPN, CDR2 SVGIG (reference sequence). The CDR3 runs 13 residues. The chain's CDR3 is CAWSDPTGEKLFF. The DNA of the CDR3 is TGTGCCTGGAGTGACCCGACGGGGGAAAAACTGTTTTTT.

The chain recombines TRBV2 with TRBJ2-1, with a possible D match to TRBD1 (6 bases). The germline V gene encodes CDR1 SNHLY and CDR2 FYNNEI. The CDR3 has 15 residues. V was clipped by 1 base and J by 0 bases, with 7 bases between them. The chain's CDR3 is CASSEGGGSYNEQFF. The CDR3 region has the DNA TGTGCCAGCAGTGAAGGAGGGGGCTCCTACAATGAGCAGTTCTTC.

The rearrangement uses TRBV2 and TRBJ2-5; D ambiguous. Deletions cut 6 bases from V and 5 bases from J, with 7 bases between. Germline V gene lookup returns CDR1 SNHLY and CDR2 FYNNEI. CDR3 length: 11 amino acids. CDR3 in amino acids: CASRFLETQYF. CDR3 DNA: TGTGCCAGCAGGTTCCTGGAGACCCAGTACTTC. The full variable domain, its missing parts supplied by reference TRBV2 and TRBJ2-5, is EPEVTQTPSHQVTQMGQEVILRCVPISNHLYFYWYRQILGQKVEFLVSFYNNEISEKSEIFDDQFSVERPDGSNFTLKIRSTKLEDSAMYFCASRFLETQYFGPGTRLLVL.

The rearrangement joins TRBV9 to TRBJ2-2, with TRBD1 matching over 12 bases. Germline V CDR1 and CDR2: SGDLS, YYNGEE. With V trimmed by 4 bases and J by 7 bases, 11 bases remained unmatched. The CDR3 totals 17 residues. As DNA, the CDR3 is TGTGCCAGCAGCAGAAGGACGGGACAGGGGGCCCACGGGGAGCTGTTTTTT. The encoded protein is CASSRRTGQGAHGELFF.

The chain has TRBV4-3 and TRBJ2-3; 8 nucleotides match TRBD2. The J segment lost 4 bases and the V segment lost 5 bases, leaving 14 bases of the junction unmatched. Germline V gene lookup returns CDR1 LGHNA and CDR2 YSLEER. This CDR3 has 17 residues. The DNA of the CDR3 is TGCGCCAGCAGCATCGAGGCGTCGCGGGGGGCTCCAGATACGCAGTATTTT. As protein: CASSIEASRGAPDTQYF.

This sequence joins TRBV5-6 and TRBJ2-7; D perhaps matches TRBD1 (7 bases). The CDR3 extends over 15 amino acids. Looked up from germline, CDR1 is SGHDT and CDR2 is YYEEEE. V shed 1 base and J shed 6 bases, with 17 bases lying between them. The chain's CDR3 is CASSLLEGATSEQYF. The CDR3 coding sequence is TGTGCCAGCAGCTTGTTGGAGGGGGCCACCAGCGAGCAGTACTTC. Supplemented by reference TRBV5-6 and TRBJ2-7, the full variable domain reads DAGVTQSPTHLIKTRGQQVTLRCSPKSGHDTVSWYQQALGQGPQFIFQYYEEEERQRGNFPDRFSGHQFPNYSSELNVNALLLGDSALYLCASSLLEGATSEQYFGPGTRLTVT.

This clone was seen just once. The rearrangement joins TRBV5-6 to TRBJ1-1, with D unclear. The CDR3 length is 13 residues. CDR1 is SGHDT, CDR2 YYEEEE, per germline. The V end lost 1 base, the J end lost 9 bases, and 13 bases lay between the germline ends. For the CDR3, the DNA is TGTGCCAGCAGCTTGTACGGAGAGGTTCAAGCTTTCTTT. Its translation: CASSLYGEVQAFF.

V gene TRBV11-2 combines with J gene TRBJ2-1, with TRBD2 identical over 7 bases. CDR1 is SGHAT and CDR2 is FQNNGV in the germline V gene. This CDR3 has 16 residues. V dropped 5 bases and J dropped 7; count of bases not matched to a gene: 14. Here the CDR3 DNA reads TGTGCCAGCAGCCCTCTAGGCGGGGGACTCCGGAATGAGCAGTTCTTC. It codes for CASSPLGGGLRNEQFF.

The rearrangement uses TRBV4-2 and TRBJ2-5; TRBD2 agrees at 8 bases. The CDR3 extends over 16 amino acids. The J segment lost 5 bases and the V segment lost 0 bases, leaving 8 bases of the junction unmatched. Germline lookup yields CDR1 LGHNA and CDR2 YNFKEQ. The chain's CDR3 is CASSQEISGAGETQYF. CDR3 DNA: TGTGCCAGCAGCCAAGAGATTAGCGGGGCAGGGGAGACCCAGTACTTC.

The gene calls are TRBV27 and TRBJ1-5, with D tentatively TRBD1 (6 bases). The CDR3 contains 12 residues. The germline CDR1 and CDR2 sequences are MNHEY and SMNVEV (reference sequence). Deletions cut 5 bases from V and 15 bases from J, with 17 bases between. CDR3 sequence: CASSLPGQPWHF. DNA for the CDR3: TGTGCCAGCAGTCTCCCGGGACAACCTTGGCATTTT.

V and J are TRBV7-9 and TRBJ1-2; D remains unclear. CDR3 size: 15 residues. The V gene lost 0 bases and the J gene lost 8 bases, with 16 bases spanning the gap. CDR1 and CDR2 (germline): SEHNR, FQNEAQ (reference sequence). The CDR3 spells CASSLAEGPGAGYTF. The DNA for the CDR3 is TGTGCCAGCAGCTTAGCAGAGGGTCCGGGCGCCGGCTACACCTTC.

J is TRBJ2-5 and V is TRBV6-5, with TRBD1 matching 7 bases. Germline V CDR1 and CDR2: MNHEY, SVGAGI. The V segment lost 6 bases and the J segment 5 bases; nucleotides outside the gene matches: 6. This CDR3 spans 13 amino acids. CDR3 region: CASRQTGVETQYF. For the CDR3, the DNA is TGTGCCAGCAGACAAACAGGGGTCGAGACCCAGTACTTC.

This chain uses TRBV2 with TRBJ1-1; D is unresolved. Germline CDR1 SNHLY, CDR2 FYNNEI. Trimming took 6 bases from V and 0 from J, leaving 11 bases between them. The CDR3 has 14 amino acids. CDR3 coding DNA: TGTGCCAGCAGGAAGACTGGCCTGAACACTGAAGCTTTCTTT. Protein: CASRKTGLNTEAFF.